What follows are 20 T cell receptor beta chains derived from one specimen sequenced in a study of T cells after yellow fever vaccination. TCRdb called the 5' RACE reads again in MiXCR, with one record for every CDR3 protein. This sample yields a few hundred thousand distinct CDR3 sequences, of which 17% are seen a single time; around 15% belongs to the top ten. The source material was PBMCs, sampled about 5 days after the first yellow fever vaccination. The receptor set was obtained from a man aged 18 to 35 who received the YFV17D yellow fever vaccine.

Ten or more counts support this clonotype. The rearrangement uses TRBV3-1 and TRBJ1-2, with D unresolved. The CDR3 is made up of 13 amino acids. The V end was cut by 0 bases, the J end by 4 bases, with 6 bases between. Germline V gene sequence: CDR1 LGHDT, CDR2 YNNKEL (reference sequence). In nucleotides, the CDR3 is TGTGCCAGCAGCCAAGAGGGGATCTATGGCTACACCTTC. Its translation is CASSQEGIYGYTF.

There are a few counts of this clonotype. This rearrangement joins TRBV5-4 to TRBJ2-1; the D is unclear. Germline V gene sequence: CDR1 SGHNT, CDR2 YYREEE (reference sequence). Deletions cut 3 bases from V and 3 bases from J, with 13 bases between. This CDR3 region has 15 residues. The CDR3 loop reads CASSSPPAGYNEQFF. The CDR3 DNA reads as TGTGCCAGCAGCTCCCCCCCGGCCGGCTACAATGAGCAGTTCTTC.

This clonotype was recorded at least ten times. J is TRBJ2-1 and V is TRBV19; 9 bases agree with TRBD1. The CDR3 runs 13 residues. The J segment lost 15 bases and the V segment lost 3 bases, leaving 9 bases of the junction unmatched. The germline gives CDR1 LNHDA, CDR2 SQIVND (reference sequence). CDR3 DNA sequence: TGTGCCAGTAGTATTGGCTCCGGGACAGGGTCGTTCTTC. Amino acids: CASSIGSGTGSFF.

This clonotype was observed a few times. The chain combines TRBV25-1 with TRBJ2-7; 12 bases line up with TRBD1. The CDR3 extends over 15 amino acids. Germline V CDR1 and CDR2: MGHDK, SYGVNS. Losses at the gene ends were 2 bases for V and 9 bases for J; bases not matched to a gene: 8. CDR3: CASSEPGQGAAVQYF. The CDR3 nucleotides are TGTGCCAGCAGTGAACCGGGACAGGGGGCTGCAGTGCAGTACTTC.

This chain connects TRBV6-5 to TRBJ2-2; no clear D gene. Germline V lookup: CDR1 MNHEY, CDR2 SVGAGI. With 7 bases removed from V and 7 bases from J, the gap between germline ends came to 10 bases. The CDR3 is made up of 12 amino acids. The CDR3 DNA follows: TGTGCCAGCAAGGGCGCGATCGGGGAGCTGTTTTTT. This translates into CASKGAIGELFF.

This clonotype was counted between two and nine times. Here the CDR3 DNA reads TGTGCCAGCAGTCAGGGGCGGGGGGGTAACACAGATACGCAGTATTTT. The encoded protein is CASSQGRGGNTDTQYF. The chain is built from TRBV4-2 and TRBJ2-3, with TRBD2 matching 9 bases. Unmatched junction bases numbered 9, after V lost 6 bases and J lost 2 bases. The CDR3 covers 16 residues. The V gene's germline CDR1 is LGHNA and CDR2 YNFKEQ.

The rearrangement joins TRBV20-1 to TRBJ1-1, with a possible D match to TRBD1 (5 bases). The V gene lost 3 bases and the J gene lost 5 bases, with 10 bases spanning the gap. The CDR3 runs 12 residues. Germline V CDR1 and CDR2: DFQATT, SNEGSKA (reference sequence). CDR3 nucleotides: TGCAGTGCTAGTTTGGGGGGGACTGAAGCTTTCTTT. This sequence encodes CSASLGGTEAFF.

This clonotype was observed many times. The V call is TRBV5-1, the J call TRBJ2-5, with 12 bases aligning to TRBD2. The germline V gene encodes CDR1 SGHRS and CDR2 YFSETQ. Trimming at V came to 4 bases and at J to 5 bases, leaving 6 bases not matched to a gene. The CDR3 has 15 residues. As DNA, the CDR3 is TGCGCCAGCAGCCCCGGACTAGCGGGGCGGGAGACCCAGTACTTC. It yields the protein CASSPGLAGRETQYF.

A few counts support this clonotype. The rearrangement joins TRBV27 to TRBJ1-4; no reliable D call. Trimming cost V 5 bases and J 0 bases, with 7 bases left between them. Germline V gives CDR1 MNHEY, CDR2 SMNVEV (reference sequence). The CDR3 totals 14 residues. The CDR3, as DNA: TGTGCCAGCAGTCCCATCGCAACTAATGAAAAACTGTTTTTT. Its protein product is CASSPIATNEKLFF.

The gene calls are TRBV6-2 or TRBV6-3 and TRBJ2-7; 10 positions match TRBD1. CDR1 is MNHEY and CDR2 is SVGEGT in the germline V gene. V was pared by 6 bases and J by 2 bases, with 7 bases of the junction left unmatched. This CDR3 contains 15 residues. CDR3 residues: CASSRRQGATYEQYV. The CDR3 bases are TGTGCCAGCAGCCGAAGACAGGGGGCAACCTACGAGCAGTACGTC.

This clonotype showed up just a few times. V and J are TRBV19 and TRBJ2-3; TRBD1 might be the D (5 bases). Germline assignment: CDR1 LNHDA and CDR2 SQIVND (reference sequence). Trimming took 0 bases from V and 1 from J, leaving 5 bases between them. The CDR3 totals 14 residues. Written as DNA, the CDR3 is TGTGCCAGTAGTATAGAAGGGGGCACAGATACGCAGTATTTT. It yields the protein CASSIEGGTDTQYF.

The chain couples TRBV16 to TRBJ2-1; tentative D call: TRBD1 (6 bases). This CDR3 region has 14 residues. V shed 4 bases and J shed 7 bases, with 14 bases lying between them. Germline V CDR1 and CDR2: KGHSY, FQNENV. CDR3 sequence: CASSPLGTFNEQFF. DNA of the CDR3: TGTGCCAGCAGCCCCCTGGGGACATTTAATGAGCAGTTCTTC.

This clonotype showed up just a few times. The gene calls are TRBV18 and TRBJ2-2, with TRBD1 as a possible D gene (6 bases). There are 16 residues in the CDR3. V shed 2 bases and J shed 6 bases, with 16 bases lying between them. From germline, CDR1 is KGHSH and CDR2 LQKENI. The CDR3 DNA is TGTGCCAGCTCACCATGGGACAATGCCGGCCCCGGGGAGCTGTTTTTT. Translation: CASSPWDNAGPGELFF.

The table lists this clonotype with many counts. The rearrangement uses TRBV4-1 and TRBJ2-1, with D possibly called TRBD1 or TRBD2 (5 bases each). CDR3 length: 13 residues. The V and J ends lost 1 base and 10 bases respectively, with 11 bases between them. The V gene's germline CDR1 is MGHRA and CDR2 YSYEKL. The CDR3 reads CASSQVIRDEQFF. The DNA for the CDR3 is TGCGCCAGCAGCCAAGTCATACGGGACGAGCAGTTCTTC.

As concerns this clonotype: This sequence may be a read error, since a much larger clone differs from it by one base. The genes are TRBV18 and TRBJ1-2; D is unresolved. The V end lost 2 bases, the J end lost 6 bases, and 7 bases lay between the germline ends. Per germline, CDR1 KGHSH and CDR2 LQKENI. The CDR3 has 12 residues. CDR3 sequence: CASSPTWDGYTF. CDR3 coding DNA: TGTGCCAGCTCACCAACGTGGGATGGCTACACCTTC.

The V call is TRBV29-1, the J call TRBJ2-1; tentative D call: TRBD2 (5 bases). This CDR3 region has 12 residues. The V gene lost 6 bases and the J gene lost 7 bases, with 13 bases spanning the gap. Germline lookup yields CDR1 SQVTM and CDR2 ANQGSEA. As DNA, the CDR3 is TGCAGCGTGGGGAGAGGTGGAAATGAGCAGTTCTTC. Translating it yields CSVGRGGNEQFF.

This sequence joins TRBV27 and TRBJ2-7, with TRBD1 matching 9 bases. V was pared by 1 base and J by 3 bases, with 7 bases of the junction left unmatched. Germline CDR1 is MNHEY and CDR2 is SMNVEV (reference sequence). The CDR3 has 16 amino acids. The CDR3 DNA follows: TGTGCCAGCAGTTTATTCCCGGGACAGGGCTTCTACGAGCAGTACTTC. Translating gives CASSLFPGQGFYEQYF.

This clonotype has only a few counts. CDR3: CASRRTGFTGELFF. The DNA for the CDR3 is TGTGCCAGCAGACGTACAGGGTTTACCGGGGAGCTGTTTTTT. V gene TRBV6-1 combines with J gene TRBJ2-2; maybe TRBD1 (6 bases). The ends were cut back, 6 bases at V and 5 bases at J, with 13 bases in the middle. The CDR3 is 14 residues long. CDR1 MNHNS and CDR2 SASEGT come from the germline V gene.

V is TRBV7-3 and J is TRBJ2-1; TRBD2 agrees at 9 bases. The germline V gene has CDR1 SGHTA and CDR2 FQGTGA. The CDR3 consists of 16 residues. Trimming removed 3 bases from V and 2 bases from J; junction bases left unmatched: 5. CDR3 loop: CASSFRAGGPYNEQFF. CDR3 DNA sequence: TGTGCCAGCAGCTTTAGAGCGGGGGGACCCTACAATGAGCAGTTCTTC.

Here the CDR3 DNA reads TGTGCCAGCAGTGAATTTGACAGGGAAGAGACCCAGTACTTC. This gives the protein CASSEFDREETQYF. J is TRBJ2-5 and V is TRBV2, with 7 bases fitting TRBD1. CDR1 and CDR2 (germline): SNHLY, FYNNEI. With 2 bases clipped from V and 3 bases from J, the junction kept 3 bases outside the gene matches. The CDR3 is 14 residues long.